This TCR beta chain was observed in a study of neoadjuvant nivolumab and ipilimumab in lung cancer. A note on this clone: Its cognate antigen is unknown.

Here immunoSEQ multiplex PCR was the method, and the copy in TCRdb shows in-frame clones only, minus some. The sample contains 40,000 to 60,000 clones, 85% to 90% of which appear only once. General observations from the study: From pretherapy to surgery, tumor richness and clonality rose with dual therapy. Compared with tumor-adjacent uninvolved lung, resected tumors showed greater richness and clonality. TCR clonality did not significantly correlate with pathologic tumor regression. Higher pretherapy blood TCR richness went with higher resected-tumor richness.

The sequence came from an adult with non-small cell lung cancer. Some clones in this sample may be carry-over from other donors' samples. The material was blood, obtained before neoadjuvant nivolumab, alone or with ipilimumab.

The CDR3 reads CASSDPTGPGEKLFF. Here the CDR3 DNA reads TGTGCCAGCAGCGACCCGACAGGGCCAGGAGAAAAACTGTTTTTT. The rearrangement links TRBV11-1 to TRBJ1-4, with 7 positions matching TRBD1. V lost 5 bases to trimming and J lost 8 bases; unmatched junction nucleotides: 11. This CDR3 has 15 residues. Looked up from germline, CDR1 is SGHAT and CDR2 is FQDESV (reference sequence).